This paragraph covers one T cell receptor (beta chain) sequence. What it binds is unknown. The repertoire was sequenced with immunoSEQ multiplex PCR; TCRdb's copy has only in-frame clones and lacks some. The sample contains about 74,000 clones, approximately 89% of which appear only once. These data originate in a study of T cell responses to AZD1222 COVID-19 vaccine. Overall study results and limits: There were mostly white British donors and more females than males, and clonal diversity was possibly underestimated. Receipt of two AZD1222 doses was followed by a rise in Spike-specific TCR breadth and depth.

The receptor's source is an adult who received the AZD1222 COVID-19 vaccine. The specimen was peripheral blood, collected 28 days after the second AZD1222 dose.

CDR3 nucleotide sequence: TGTGCCAGCAGCTTACGGCGGGGGGGCTTCGATGAGCAGTTCTTC. Translated, it gives CASSLRRGGFDEQFF. The chain carries TRBV7-2 and TRBJ2-1; 9 nucleotides align to TRBD2. CDR3 length: 15 amino acids. Germline values: CDR1 SGHTA, CDR2 FQGNSA. Trimming took 2 bases from V and 8 from J; bases not matched to a gene: 7.